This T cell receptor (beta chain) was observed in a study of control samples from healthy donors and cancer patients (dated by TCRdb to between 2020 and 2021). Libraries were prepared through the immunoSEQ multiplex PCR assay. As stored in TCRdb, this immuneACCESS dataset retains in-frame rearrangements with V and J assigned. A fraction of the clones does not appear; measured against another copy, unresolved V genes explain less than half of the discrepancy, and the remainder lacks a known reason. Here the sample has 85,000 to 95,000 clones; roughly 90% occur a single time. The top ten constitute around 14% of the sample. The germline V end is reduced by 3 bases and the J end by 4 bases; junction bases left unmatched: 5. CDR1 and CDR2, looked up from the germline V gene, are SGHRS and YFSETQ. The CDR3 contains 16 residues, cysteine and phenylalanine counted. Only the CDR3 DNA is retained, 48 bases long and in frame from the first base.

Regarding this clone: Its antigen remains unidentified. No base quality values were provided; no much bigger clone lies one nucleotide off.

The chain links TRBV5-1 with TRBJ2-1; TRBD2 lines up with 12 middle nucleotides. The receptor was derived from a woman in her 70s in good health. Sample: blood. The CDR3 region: CASSSTSGSRYNEQFF. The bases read TGCGCCAGCAGCTCGACTAGCGGGAGTAGGTACAATGAGCAGTTCTTC.